This entry concerns a single TCR beta chain. CDR3 size: 13 residues. V lost 5 bases to trimming and J lost 4 bases, with 14 bases between them. The germline gives CDR1 DFQATT, CDR2 SNEGSKA (reference sequence). The record originates from a study of T-cell reconstitution after alpha-beta-depleted transplantation in children. Preparation of the TCRbeta library used unique molecular identifiers. TCRdb recomputed calls from the PCR reads with MiXCR, one row per CDR3 protein. The sample lists some 280,000 distinct CDR3 sequences, nearly 10% occurring once. The TCR was taken from a human donor who donated a stem cell graft to a child with SCID. This chain connects TRBV20-1 to TRBJ1-2, with a weak D call TRBD1 (6 bases). The sequences come from PBMCs from the stem cell graft donor, collected from the stem cell graft. The CDR3 loop reads CSASTGLTYGYTF. The CDR3 region has the DNA TGCAGTGCTTCGACAGGCCTTACCTATGGCTACACCTTC.